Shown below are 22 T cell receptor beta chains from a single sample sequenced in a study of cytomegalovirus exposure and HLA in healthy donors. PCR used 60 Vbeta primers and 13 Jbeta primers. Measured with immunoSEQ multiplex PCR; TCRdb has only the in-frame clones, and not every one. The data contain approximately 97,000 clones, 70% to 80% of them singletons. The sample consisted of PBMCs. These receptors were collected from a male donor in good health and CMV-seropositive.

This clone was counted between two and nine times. In nucleotides, the CDR3 is TGTGCCAGCAGTGAAGGCGATAGCAATCAGCCCCAGCATTTT. The encoded protein is CASSEGDSNQPQHF. The chain employs TRBV2 and TRBJ1-5; no firm D call. The CDR3 covers 14 residues. Trimming removed 1 base at V and 0 bases at J, with 4 bases between. The germline V gene encodes CDR1 SNHLY and CDR2 FYNNEI.

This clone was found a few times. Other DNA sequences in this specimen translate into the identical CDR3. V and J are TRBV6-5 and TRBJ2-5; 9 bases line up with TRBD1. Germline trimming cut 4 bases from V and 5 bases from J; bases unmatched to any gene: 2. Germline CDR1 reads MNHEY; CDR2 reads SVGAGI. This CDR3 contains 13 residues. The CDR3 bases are TGTGCCAGCAGTTCCGACAGGGGGGAGACCCAGTACTTC. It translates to CASSSDRGETQYF.

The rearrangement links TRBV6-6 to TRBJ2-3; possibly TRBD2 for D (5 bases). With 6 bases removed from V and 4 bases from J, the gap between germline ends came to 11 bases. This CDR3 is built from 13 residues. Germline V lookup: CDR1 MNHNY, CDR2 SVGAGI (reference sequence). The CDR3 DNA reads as TGTGCCAGCAGGAGAGGGATACCAGATACGCAGTATTTT. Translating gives CASRRGIPDTQYF.

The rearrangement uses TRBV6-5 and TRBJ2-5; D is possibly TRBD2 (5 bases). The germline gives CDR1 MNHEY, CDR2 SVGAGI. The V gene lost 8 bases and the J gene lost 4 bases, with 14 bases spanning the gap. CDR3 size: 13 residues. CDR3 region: CASRPSGPETQYF. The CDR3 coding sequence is TGTGCCAGCCGCCCAAGCGGCCCAGAGACCCAGTACTTC.

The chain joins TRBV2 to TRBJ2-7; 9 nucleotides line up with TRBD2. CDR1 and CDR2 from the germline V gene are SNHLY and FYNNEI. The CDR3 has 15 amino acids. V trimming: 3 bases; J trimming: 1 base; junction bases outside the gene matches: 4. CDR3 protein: CASSDRTSASYEQYF. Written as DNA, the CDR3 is TGTGCCAGCAGTGATAGGACTAGCGCTTCCTACGAGCAGTACTTC.

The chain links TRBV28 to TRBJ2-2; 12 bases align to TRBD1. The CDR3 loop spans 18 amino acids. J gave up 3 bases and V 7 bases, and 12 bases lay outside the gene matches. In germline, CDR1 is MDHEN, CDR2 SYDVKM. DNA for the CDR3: TGTGCCAGCAACCTAGGGGGACAGGGGGCCATTGACACCGGGGAGCTGTTTTTT. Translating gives CASNLGGQGAIDTGELFF.

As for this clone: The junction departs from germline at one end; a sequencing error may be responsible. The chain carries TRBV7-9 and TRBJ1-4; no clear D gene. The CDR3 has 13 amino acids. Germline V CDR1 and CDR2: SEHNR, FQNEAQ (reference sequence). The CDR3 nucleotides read TGTGCCAGCAGCTTAGCCCAACCCTTGGCGGCGGTTTTT. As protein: CASSLAQPLAAVF.

CDR3 coding DNA: TGTGCCAGCAGTTTCCAGAGCACAGATACGCAGTATTTT. It specifies CASSFQSTDTQYF. The J gene is TRBJ2-3, the V gene TRBV28; D unclear. The germline V and J ends were trimmed by 3 bases and 0 bases, with 4 bases remaining between them. CDR3 length: 13 residues. CDR1 MDHEN and CDR2 SYDVKM come from the germline V gene.

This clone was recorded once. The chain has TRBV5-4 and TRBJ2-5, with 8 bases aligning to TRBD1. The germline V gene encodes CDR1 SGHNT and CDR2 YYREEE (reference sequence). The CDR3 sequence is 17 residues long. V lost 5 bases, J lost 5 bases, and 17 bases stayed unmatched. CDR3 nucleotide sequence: TGTGCCAGCAGTTCCGACAGGGGAGGTTATTTAGCTGAGACCCAGTACTTC. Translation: CASSSDRGGYLAETQYF. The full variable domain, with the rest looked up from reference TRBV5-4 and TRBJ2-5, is ETGVTQSPTHLIKTRGQQVTLRCSSQSGHNTVSWYQQALGQGPQFIFQYYREEENGRGNFPPRFSGLQFPNYSSELNVNALELDDSALYLCASSSDRGGYLAETQYFGPGTRLLVL.

The CDR3 DNA reads TGTGCCAGCAGCCACGCCGGAGCCAAAAACATTCAGTACTTC. Translation: CASSHAGAKNIQYF. The chain recombines TRBV4-2 with TRBJ2-4; D not certain. In germline, CDR1 is LGHNA, CDR2 YNFKEQ. CDR3 length equals 14 residues. The germline V and J ends were trimmed by 3 bases and 0 bases, with 6 bases remaining between them.

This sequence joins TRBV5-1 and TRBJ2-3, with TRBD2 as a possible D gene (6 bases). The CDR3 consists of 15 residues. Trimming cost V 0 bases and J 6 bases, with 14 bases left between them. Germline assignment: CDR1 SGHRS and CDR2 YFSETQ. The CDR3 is CASSLDVREIDTQYF. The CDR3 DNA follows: TGCGCCAGCAGCTTGGACGTCCGGGAGATTGATACGCAGTATTTT. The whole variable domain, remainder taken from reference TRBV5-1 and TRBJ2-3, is KAGVTQTPRYLIKTRGQQVTLSCSPISGHRSVSWYQQTPGQGLQFLFEYFSETQRNKGNFPGRFSGRQFSNSRSEMNVSTLELGDSALYLCASSLDVREIDTQYFGPGTRLTVL.

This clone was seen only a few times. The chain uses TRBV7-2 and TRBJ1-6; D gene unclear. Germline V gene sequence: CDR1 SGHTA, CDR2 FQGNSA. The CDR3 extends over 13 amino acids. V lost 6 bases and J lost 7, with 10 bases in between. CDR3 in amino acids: CASSEVGNSPLHF. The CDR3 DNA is TGTGCCAGCAGTGAGGTCGGGAATTCACCCCTCCACTTT.

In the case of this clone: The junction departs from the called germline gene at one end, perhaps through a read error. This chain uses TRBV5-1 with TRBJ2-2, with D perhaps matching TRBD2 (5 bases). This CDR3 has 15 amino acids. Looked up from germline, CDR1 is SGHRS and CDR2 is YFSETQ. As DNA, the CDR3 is TGCGCCAGCAGGTTGGTAGGACTGAACACCGGGGAGCTGTTTTTT. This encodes CASRLVGLNTGELFF.

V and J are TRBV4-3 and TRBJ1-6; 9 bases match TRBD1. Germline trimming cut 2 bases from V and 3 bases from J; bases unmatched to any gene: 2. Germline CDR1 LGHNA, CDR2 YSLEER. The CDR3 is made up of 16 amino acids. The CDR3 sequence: CASSQSTGGYNSPLHF. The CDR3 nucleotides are TGCGCCAGCAGCCAATCGACAGGGGGCTATAATTCACCCCTCCACTTT.

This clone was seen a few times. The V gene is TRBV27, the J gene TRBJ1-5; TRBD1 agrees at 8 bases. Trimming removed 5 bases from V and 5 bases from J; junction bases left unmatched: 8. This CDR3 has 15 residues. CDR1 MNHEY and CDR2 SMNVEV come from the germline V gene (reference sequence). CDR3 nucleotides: TGTGCCAGCAGTCCTTCGGACAGGGCGGATCAGCCCCAGCATTTT. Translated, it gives CASSPSDRADQPQHF.

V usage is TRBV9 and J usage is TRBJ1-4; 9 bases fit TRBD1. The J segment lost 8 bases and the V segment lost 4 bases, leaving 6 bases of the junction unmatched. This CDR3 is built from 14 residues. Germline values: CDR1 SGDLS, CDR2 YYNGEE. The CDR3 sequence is CASSPTGGWEKLFF. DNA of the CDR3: TGTGCCAGCAGCCCGACAGGGGGGTGGGAAAAACTGTTTTTT.

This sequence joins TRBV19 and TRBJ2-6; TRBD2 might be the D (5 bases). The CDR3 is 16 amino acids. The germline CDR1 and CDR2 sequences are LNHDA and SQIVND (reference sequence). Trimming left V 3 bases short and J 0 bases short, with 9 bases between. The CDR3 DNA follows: TGTGCCAGTAGTATGCTTGAGGGCTCTGGGGCCAACGTCCTGACTTTC. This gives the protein CASSMLEGSGANVLTF.

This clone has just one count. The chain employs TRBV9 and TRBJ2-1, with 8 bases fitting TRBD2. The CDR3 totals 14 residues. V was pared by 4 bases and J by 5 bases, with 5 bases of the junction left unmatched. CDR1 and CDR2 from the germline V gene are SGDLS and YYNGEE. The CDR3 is CASSPERENNEQFF. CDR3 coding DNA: TGTGCCAGCAGCCCGGAGCGGGAGAACAATGAGCAGTTCTTC. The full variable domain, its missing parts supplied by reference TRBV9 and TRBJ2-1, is DSGVTQTPKHLITATGQRVTLRCSPRSGDLSVYWYQQSLDQGLQFLIQYYNGEERAKGNILERFSAQQFPDLHSELNLSSLELGDSALYFCASSPERENNEQFFGPGTRLTVL.

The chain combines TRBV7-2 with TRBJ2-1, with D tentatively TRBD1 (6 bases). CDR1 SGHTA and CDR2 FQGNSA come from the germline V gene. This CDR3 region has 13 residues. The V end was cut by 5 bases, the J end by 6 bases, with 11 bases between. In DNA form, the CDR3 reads TGTGCCAGCAGCCCCGACAGGATCAATGAGCAGTTCTTC. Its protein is CASSPDRINEQFF. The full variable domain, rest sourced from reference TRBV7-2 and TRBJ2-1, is GAGVSQSPSNKVTEKGKDVELRCDPISGHTALYWYRQSLGQGLEFLIYFQGNSAPDKSGLPSDRFSAERTGGSVSTLTIQRTQQEDSAVYLCASSPDRINEQFFGPGTRLTVL.

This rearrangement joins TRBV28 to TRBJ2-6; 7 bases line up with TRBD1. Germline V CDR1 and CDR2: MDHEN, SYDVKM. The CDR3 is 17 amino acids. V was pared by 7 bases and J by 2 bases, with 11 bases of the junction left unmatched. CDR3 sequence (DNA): TGTGCCAGCACCTTGGACAGGCTTGCTGCTGGGGCCAACGTCCTGACTTTC. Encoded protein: CASTLDRLAAGANVLTF. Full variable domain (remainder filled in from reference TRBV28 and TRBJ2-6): DVKVTQSSRYLVKRTGEKVFLECVQDMDHENMFWYRQDPGLGLRLIYFSYDVKMKEKGDIPEGYSVSREKKERFSLILESASTNQTSMYLCASTLDRLAAGANVLTFGAGSRLTVL.

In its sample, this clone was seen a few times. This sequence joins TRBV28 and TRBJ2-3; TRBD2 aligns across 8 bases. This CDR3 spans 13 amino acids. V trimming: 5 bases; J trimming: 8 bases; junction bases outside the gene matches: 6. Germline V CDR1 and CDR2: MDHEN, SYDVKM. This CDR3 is CASSRMAGGTQYF. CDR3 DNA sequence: TGTGCCAGCAGTCGGATGGCGGGGGGTACGCAGTATTTT.

The CDR3 sequence is CASSLDRASYNEQFF. CDR3 nucleotides: TGCGCCAGCAGCTTGGACAGGGCCTCCTACAATGAGCAGTTCTTC. The chain has TRBV5-1 and TRBJ2-1, with D possibly being TRBD1 (6 bases). Trimming shortened V by 0 bases and J by 0 bases, and 7 bases separated the two germline ends. This CDR3 has 15 amino acids. CDR1 and CDR2 (germline): SGHRS, YFSETQ.